Shown below are 2 T cell receptor beta chains from a single sample sequenced in a study of shared clonotypes between healthy human individuals. Clones were sequenced by immunoSEQ multiplex PCR, and TCRdb holds only the in-frame ones, with some missing. This table holds about 510,000 clones, approximately 85% found once. Sequences were obtained from PBMCs. These receptors all stem from a woman between 40 and 55 years old in good health. Some clones in this sample may be carry-over from other donors' samples.

This chain joins TRBV18 and TRBJ1-2; 7 bases agree with TRBD1. The CDR3 has 13 residues. V was pared by 3 bases and J by 6 bases, with 4 bases of the junction left unmatched. Germline CDR1 and CDR2: KGHSH and LQKENI. CDR3: CASSPGGTDGYTF. In nucleotides, the CDR3 is TGTGCCAGCTCACCGGGCGGGACAGATGGCTACACCTTC.

The CDR3 nucleotides read TGTGCCAGCAGTTGGAGTGAGATCTACGAGCAGTACTTC. This sequence encodes CASSWSEIYEQYF. The chain carries TRBV6-5 and TRBJ2-7; no clear D gene. The V end was cut by 4 bases, the J end by 3 bases, with 10 bases between. This CDR3 contains 13 residues. Germline CDR1 MNHEY, CDR2 SVGAGI.